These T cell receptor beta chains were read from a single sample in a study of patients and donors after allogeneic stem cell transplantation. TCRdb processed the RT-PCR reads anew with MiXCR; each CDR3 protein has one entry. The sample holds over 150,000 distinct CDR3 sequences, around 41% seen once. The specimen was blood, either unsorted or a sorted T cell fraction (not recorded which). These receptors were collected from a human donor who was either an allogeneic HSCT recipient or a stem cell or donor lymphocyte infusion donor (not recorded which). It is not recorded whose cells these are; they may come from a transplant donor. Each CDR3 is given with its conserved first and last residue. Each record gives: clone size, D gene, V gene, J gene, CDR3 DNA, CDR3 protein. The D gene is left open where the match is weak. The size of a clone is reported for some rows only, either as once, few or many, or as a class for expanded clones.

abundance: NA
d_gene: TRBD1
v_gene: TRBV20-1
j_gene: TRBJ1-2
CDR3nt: TGCAGTGCTAGTGGGCAGGGGGCAGGTGGCTTCACCTTC
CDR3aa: CSASGQGAGGFTF

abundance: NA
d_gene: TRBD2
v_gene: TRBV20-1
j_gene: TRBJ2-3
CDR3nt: TGCAGTGCCCCTAGCGGGAGTCTTGCAGATACGCAGTATTTT
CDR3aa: CSAPSGSLADTQYF

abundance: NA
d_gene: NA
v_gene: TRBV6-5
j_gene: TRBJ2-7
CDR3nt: TGTGCCAGCAGTGGAATATGGGGCTACGAGCAGTACTTC
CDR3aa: CASSGIWGYEQYF

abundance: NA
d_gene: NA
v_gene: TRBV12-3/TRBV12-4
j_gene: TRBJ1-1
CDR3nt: TGTGCCAGCAGTCTCGTGGGCAGGGGCGCTGAAGCTTTCTTT
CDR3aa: CASSLVGRGAEAFF

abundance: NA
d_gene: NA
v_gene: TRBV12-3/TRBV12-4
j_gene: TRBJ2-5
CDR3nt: TGTGCCAGCAGTTTACGACGCATACAAGAGACCCAGTACTTC
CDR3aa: CASSLRRIQETQYF

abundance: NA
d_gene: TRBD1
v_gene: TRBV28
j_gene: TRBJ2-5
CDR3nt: TGTGCCAGCAGCTCAGACAGGGGGGTCCAAGAGACCCAGTACTTC
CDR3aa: CASSSDRGVQETQYF

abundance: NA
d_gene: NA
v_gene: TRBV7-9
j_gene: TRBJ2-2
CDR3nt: TGTGCCAGCAGCTTAGCGCCGAGTTTCGGCGGGGAGCTGTTTTTT
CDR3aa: CASSLAPSFGGELFF

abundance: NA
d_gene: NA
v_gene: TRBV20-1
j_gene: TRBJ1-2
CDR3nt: TGCAGTGCTCATTCGACGGGTAACTATGGCTACACCTTC
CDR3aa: CSAHSTGNYGYTF

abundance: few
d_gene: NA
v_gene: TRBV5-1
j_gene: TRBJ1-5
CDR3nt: TGCGCCAGCAGCCTATTAGGGGGGAAGGGCAATCAGCCCCAGCATTTT
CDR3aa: CASSLLGGKGNQPQHF

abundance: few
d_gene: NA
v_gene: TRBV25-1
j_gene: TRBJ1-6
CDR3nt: TGTGCCAGCAGTACGTCAGGCAGGGCCAATTCACCCCTCCACTTT
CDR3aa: CASSTSGRANSPLHF

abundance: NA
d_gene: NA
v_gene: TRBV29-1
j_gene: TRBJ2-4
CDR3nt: TGCAGCGTATCGTGGGGCCCCATTCAGTACTTC
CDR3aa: CSVSWGPIQYF

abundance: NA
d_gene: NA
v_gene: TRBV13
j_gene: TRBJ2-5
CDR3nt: TGTGCCAGCAGCACACCAGGACGTATCCAGTACTTC
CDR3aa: CASSTPGRIQYF

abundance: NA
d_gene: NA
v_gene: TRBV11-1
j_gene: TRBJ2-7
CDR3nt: TGTGCCAGCAGCTTAAACAGGGACTACTACGAGCAGTACTTC
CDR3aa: CASSLNRDYYEQYF

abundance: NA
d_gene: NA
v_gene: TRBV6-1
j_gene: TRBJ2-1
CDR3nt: TGTGCCAGCAGTGAAGCGCTAGGCCTGTCTTCCAATGAGCAGTTCTTC
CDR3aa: CASSEALGLSSNEQFF

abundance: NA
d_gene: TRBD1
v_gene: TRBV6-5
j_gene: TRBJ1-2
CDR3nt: TGTGCCAGCAGTTACGTCACAGGGGGAAACTATGGCTACACCTTC
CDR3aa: CASSYVTGGNYGYTF

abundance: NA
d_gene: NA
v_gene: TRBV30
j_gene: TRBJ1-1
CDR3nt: TGTGCCTGGAACGGGGGGGCCACTGAAGCTTTCTTT
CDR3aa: CAWNGGATEAFF

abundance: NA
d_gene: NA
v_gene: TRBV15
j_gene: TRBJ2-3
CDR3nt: TGTGCCACCAGCAGAGGTGGGAGCTCGACAGATACGCAGTATTTT
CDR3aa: CATSRGGSSTDTQYF

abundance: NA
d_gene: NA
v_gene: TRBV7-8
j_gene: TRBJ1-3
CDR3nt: TGTGCCAGCAGCTTATTTTTCCGACGCCGGATAAGGAGGCCTGGAAACACCATATATTTT
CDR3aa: CASSLFFRRRIRRPGNTIYF

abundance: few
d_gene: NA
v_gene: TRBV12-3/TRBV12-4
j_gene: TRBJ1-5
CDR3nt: TGTGCCAGCAGTCCCCTCGCGGGGGCGGGTCAGCCCCAGCATTTT
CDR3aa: CASSPLAGAGQPQHF

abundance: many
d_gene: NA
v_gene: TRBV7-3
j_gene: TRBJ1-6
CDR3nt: TGTGCCAGCAGCTTATTGAAGGGTGGTTCACCCCTCCACTTT
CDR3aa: CASSLLKGGSPLHF

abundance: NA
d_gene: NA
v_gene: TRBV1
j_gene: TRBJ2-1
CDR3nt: TGCACCAGCAGCGGGTATAACAGGGGAGTGAATGGTGAGCAGTTCTTC
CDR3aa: CTSSGYNRGVNGEQFF